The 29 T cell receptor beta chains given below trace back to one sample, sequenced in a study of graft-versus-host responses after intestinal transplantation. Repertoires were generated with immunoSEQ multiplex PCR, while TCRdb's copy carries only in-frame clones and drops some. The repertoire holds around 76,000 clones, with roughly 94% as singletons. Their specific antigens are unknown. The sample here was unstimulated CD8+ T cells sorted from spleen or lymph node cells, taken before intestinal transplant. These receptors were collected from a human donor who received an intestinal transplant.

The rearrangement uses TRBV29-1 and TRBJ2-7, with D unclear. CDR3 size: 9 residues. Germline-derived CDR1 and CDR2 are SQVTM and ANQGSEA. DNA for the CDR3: TGCTTAGAGGTTTACGAGCAGTACTTC. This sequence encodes CLEVYEQYF.

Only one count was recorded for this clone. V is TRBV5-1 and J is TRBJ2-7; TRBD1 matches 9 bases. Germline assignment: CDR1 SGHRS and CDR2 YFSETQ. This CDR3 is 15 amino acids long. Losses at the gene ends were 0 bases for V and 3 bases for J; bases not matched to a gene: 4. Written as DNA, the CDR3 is TGCGCCAGCAGCTTGGACAGGGGGCCCCTCTACGAGCAGTACTTC. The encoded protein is CASSLDRGPLYEQYF.

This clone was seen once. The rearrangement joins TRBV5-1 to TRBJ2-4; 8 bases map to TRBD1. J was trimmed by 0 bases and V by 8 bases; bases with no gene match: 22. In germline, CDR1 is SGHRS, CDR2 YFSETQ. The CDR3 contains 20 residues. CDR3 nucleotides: TGCGCCAGACGAGGACAGGGAGCATTGCGGCTACTATTAGCCAAAAACATTCAGTACTTC. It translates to CARRGQGALRLLLAKNIQYF.

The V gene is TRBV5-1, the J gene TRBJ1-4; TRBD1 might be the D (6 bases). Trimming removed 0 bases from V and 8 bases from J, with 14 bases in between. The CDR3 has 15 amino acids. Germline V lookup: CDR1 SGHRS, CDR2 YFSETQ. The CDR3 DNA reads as TGCGCCAGCAGCTTGGGCGAGGGGGAACGAGAAAAACTGTTTTTT. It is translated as CASSLGEGEREKLFF.

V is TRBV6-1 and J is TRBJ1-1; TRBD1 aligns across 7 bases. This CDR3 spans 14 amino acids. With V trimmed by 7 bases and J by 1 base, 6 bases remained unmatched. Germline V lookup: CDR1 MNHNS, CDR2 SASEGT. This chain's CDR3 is CASIGQEQNTEAFF. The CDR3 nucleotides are TGTGCCAGCATTGGACAGGAGCAGAACACTGAAGCTTTCTTT.

The DNA for the CDR3 is TGTGCCAGCAGTTTAAGACCACAGAGTACCTACGAGCAGTACTTC. This gives the protein CASSLRPQSTYEQYF. The V call is TRBV28, the J call TRBJ2-7; D ambiguous. Trimming took off 2 bases at V and 2 bases at J, with 13 bases between the two ends. CDR1 MDHEN and CDR2 SYDVKM come from the germline V gene. The CDR3 runs 15 residues.

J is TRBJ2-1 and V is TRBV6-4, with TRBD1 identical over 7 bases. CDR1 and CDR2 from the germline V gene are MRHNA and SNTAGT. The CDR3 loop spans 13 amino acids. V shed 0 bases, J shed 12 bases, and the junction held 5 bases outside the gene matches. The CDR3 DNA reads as TGTGCCAGCAGTGACTCGCTAGGGGGCGTGCAGTTCTTC. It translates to CASSDSLGGVQFF.

CDR3: CASSLSGTGYEQYF. DNA of the CDR3: TGTGCCAGCAGTTTATCAGGGACAGGCTACGAGCAGTACTTC. This chain connects TRBV27 to TRBJ2-7; TRBD1 agrees at 8 bases. Germline V gives CDR1 MNHEY, CDR2 SMNVEV (reference sequence). CDR3 size: 14 residues. V dropped 0 bases and J dropped 3; count of bases not matched to a gene: 1.

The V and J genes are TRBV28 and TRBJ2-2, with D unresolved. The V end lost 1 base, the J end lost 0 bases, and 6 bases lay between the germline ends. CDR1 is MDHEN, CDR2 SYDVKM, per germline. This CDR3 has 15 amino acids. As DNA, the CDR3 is TGTGCCAGCAGTTTATTAGTCGCGAACACCGGGGAGCTGTTTTTT. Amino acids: CASSLLVANTGELFF.

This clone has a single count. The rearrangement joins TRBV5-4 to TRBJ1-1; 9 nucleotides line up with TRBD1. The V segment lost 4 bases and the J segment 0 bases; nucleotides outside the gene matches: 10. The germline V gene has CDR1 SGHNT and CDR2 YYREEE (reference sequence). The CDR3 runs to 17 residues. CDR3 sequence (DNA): TGTGCCAGCAGCGACCGGGACAGGGAGATCATGAACACTGAAGCTTTCTTT. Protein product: CASSDRDREIMNTEAFF.

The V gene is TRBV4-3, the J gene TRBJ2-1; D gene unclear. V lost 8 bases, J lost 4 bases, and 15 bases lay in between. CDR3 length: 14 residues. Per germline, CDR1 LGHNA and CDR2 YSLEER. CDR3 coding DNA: TGCGCCAGCGGGGTGGCAGCACCTTACAATGAGCAGTTCTTC. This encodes CASGVAAPYNEQFF.

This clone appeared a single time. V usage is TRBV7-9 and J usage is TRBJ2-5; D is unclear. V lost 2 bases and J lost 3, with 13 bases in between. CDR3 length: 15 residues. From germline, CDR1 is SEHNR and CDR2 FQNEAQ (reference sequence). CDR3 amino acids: CASSLPNVVEETQYF. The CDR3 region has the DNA TGTGCCAGCAGCTTACCGAACGTGGTAGAAGAGACCCAGTACTTC.

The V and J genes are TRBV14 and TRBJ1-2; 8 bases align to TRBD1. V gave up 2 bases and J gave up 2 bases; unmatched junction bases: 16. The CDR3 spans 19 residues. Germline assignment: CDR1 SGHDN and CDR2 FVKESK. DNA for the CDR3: TGTGCCAGCAGCCAAATCTACCCCTACCGGGACAGGCGAAACTATGGCTACACCTTC. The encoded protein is CASSQIYPYRDRRNYGYTF.

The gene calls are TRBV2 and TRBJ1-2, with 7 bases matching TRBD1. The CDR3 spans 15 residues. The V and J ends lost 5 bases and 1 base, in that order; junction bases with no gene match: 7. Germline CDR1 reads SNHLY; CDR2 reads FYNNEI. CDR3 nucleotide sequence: TGTGCCAGCAGTTCGGGACAGTTTGTTAACTATGGCTACACCTTC. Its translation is CASSSGQFVNYGYTF.

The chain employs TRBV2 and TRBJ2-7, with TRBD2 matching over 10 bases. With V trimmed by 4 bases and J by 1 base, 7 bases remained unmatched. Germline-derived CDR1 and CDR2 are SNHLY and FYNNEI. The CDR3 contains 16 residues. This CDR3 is CASSGESSGSSYEQYF. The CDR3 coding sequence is TGTGCCAGCAGTGGCGAGTCTAGCGGGAGTTCCTACGAGCAGTACTTC.

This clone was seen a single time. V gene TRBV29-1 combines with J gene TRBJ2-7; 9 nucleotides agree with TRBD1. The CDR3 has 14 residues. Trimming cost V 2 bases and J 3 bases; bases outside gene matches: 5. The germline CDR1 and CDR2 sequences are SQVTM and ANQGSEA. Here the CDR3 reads CSVESDRGGYEQYF. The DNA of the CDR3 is TGCAGCGTTGAATCGGACAGGGGAGGCTACGAGCAGTACTTC.

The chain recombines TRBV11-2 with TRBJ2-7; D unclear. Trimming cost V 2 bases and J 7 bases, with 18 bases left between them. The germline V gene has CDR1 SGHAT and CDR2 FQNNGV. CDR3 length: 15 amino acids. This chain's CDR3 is CASSLIVGLSGEQYF. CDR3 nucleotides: TGTGCCAGCAGCTTAATAGTTGGGCTATCTGGAGAGCAGTACTTC.

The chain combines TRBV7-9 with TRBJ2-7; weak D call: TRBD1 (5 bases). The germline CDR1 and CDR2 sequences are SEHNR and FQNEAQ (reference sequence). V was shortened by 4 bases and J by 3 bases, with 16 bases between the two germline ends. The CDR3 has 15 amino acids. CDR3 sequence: CASSSQGTSDYEQYF. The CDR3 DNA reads TGTGCCAGCAGCTCTCAGGGAACGTCCGACTACGAGCAGTACTTC.

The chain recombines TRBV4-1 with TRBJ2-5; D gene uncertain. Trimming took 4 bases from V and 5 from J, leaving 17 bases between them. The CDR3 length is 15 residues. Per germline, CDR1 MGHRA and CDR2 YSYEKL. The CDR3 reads CASSPIDLFSETQYF. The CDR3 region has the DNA TGCGCCAGCAGCCCAATAGACCTCTTCTCCGAGACCCAGTACTTC.

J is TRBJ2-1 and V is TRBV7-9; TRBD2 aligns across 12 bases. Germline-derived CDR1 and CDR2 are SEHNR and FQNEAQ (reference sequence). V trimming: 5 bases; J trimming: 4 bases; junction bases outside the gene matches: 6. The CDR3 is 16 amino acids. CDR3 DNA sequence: TGTGCCAGCAGCCCCCGGACTAGCGGGAAATACAATGAGCAGTTCTTC. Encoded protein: CASSPRTSGKYNEQFF.

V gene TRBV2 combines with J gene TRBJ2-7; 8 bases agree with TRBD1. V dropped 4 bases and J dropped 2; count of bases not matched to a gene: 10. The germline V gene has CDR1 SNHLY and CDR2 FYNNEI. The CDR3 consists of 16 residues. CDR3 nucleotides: TGTGCCAGCAGTGTAGGGACAGGAATGAGCGCCTACGAGCAGTACTTC. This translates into CASSVGTGMSAYEQYF.

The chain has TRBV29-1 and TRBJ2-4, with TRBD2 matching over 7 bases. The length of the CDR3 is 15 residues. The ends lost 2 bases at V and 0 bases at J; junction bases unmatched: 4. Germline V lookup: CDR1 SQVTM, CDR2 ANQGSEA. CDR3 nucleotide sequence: TGCAGCGTTGAAAGTTCGGGGGGAGCCAAAAACATTCAGTACTTC. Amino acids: CSVESSGGAKNIQYF.

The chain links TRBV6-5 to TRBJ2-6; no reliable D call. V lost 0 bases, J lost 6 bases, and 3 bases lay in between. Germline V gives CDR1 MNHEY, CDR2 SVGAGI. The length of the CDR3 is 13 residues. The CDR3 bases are TGTGCCAGCAGTTACTCGGAGGCCAACGTCCTGACTTTC. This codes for CASSYSEANVLTF.

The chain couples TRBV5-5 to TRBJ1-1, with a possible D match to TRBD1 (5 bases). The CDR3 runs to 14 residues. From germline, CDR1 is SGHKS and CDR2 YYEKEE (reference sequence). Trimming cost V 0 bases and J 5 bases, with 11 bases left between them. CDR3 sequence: CASSLGSGLTEAFF. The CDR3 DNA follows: TGTGCCAGCAGCTTGGGATCAGGGTTGACTGAAGCTTTCTTT.

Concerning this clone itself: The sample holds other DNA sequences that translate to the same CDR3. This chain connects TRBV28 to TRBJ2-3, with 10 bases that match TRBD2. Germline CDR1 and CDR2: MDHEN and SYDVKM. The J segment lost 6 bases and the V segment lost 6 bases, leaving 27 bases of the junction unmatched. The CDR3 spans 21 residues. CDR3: CASSFPRPGPMGLAPFDTQYF. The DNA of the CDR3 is TGTGCCAGCAGCTTTCCGAGACCGGGACCGATGGGACTAGCGCCCTTCGATACGCAGTATTTT.

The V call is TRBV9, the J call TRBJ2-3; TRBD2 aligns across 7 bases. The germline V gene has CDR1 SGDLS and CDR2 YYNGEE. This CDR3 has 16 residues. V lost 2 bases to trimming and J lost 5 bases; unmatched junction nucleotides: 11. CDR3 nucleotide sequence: TGTGCCAGCAGCGTGAGGCGGGATTGGGGGGGAGATACGCAGTATTTT. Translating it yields CASSVRRDWGGDTQYF.

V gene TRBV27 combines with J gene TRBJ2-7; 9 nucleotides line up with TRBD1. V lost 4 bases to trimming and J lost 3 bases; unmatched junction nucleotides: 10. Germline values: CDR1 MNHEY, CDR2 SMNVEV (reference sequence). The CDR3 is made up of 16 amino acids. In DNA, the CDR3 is TGTGCCAGCAGTTGGATGACCGGGACAGGGATCTACGAGCAGTACTTC. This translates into CASSWMTGTGIYEQYF.

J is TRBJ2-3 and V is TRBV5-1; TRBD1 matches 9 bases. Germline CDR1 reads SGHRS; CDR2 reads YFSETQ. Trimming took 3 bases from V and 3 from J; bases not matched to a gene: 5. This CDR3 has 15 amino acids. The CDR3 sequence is CASSYGQGLTDTQYF. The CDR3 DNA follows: TGCGCCAGCAGCTATGGACAGGGGTTAACAGATACGCAGTATTTT.

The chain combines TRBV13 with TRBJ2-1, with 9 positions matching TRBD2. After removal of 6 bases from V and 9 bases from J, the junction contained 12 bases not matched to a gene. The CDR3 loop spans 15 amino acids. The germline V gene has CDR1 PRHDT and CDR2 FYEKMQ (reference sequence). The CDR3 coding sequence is TGTGCCAGCAGTGGGCGGGAGGGCCTTCAGAGTGAGCAGTTCTTC. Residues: CASSGREGLQSEQFF.